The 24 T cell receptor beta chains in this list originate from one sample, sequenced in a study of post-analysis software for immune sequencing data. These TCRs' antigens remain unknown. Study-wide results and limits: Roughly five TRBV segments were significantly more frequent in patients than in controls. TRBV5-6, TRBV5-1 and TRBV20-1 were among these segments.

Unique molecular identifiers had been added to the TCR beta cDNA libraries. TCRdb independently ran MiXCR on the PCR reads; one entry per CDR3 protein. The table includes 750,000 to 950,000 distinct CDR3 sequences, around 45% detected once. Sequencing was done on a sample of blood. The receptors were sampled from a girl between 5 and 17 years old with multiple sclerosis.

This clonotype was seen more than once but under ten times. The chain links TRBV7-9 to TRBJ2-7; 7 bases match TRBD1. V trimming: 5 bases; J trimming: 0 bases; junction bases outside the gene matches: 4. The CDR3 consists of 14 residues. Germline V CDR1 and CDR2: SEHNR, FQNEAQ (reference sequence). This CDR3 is CASSGTESSYEQYF. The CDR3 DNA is TGTGCCAGCAGCGGGACAGAAAGCTCCTACGAGCAGTACTTC.

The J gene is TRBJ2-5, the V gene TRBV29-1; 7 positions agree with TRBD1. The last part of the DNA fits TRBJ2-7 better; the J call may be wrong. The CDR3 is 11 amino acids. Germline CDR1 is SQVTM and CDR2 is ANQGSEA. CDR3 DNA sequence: TGCAGCGTTGTGACAGGGCCCGAGCAGTACTTC. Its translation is CSVVTGPEQYF.

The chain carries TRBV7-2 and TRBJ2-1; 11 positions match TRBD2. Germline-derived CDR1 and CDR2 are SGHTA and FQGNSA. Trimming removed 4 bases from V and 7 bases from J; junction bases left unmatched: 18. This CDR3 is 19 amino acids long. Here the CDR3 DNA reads TGTGCCAGCAGCTACCCTCTCAAAACTAGCGGGAGATCGGTGAATGAGCAGTTCTTC. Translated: CASSYPLKTSGRSVNEQFF.

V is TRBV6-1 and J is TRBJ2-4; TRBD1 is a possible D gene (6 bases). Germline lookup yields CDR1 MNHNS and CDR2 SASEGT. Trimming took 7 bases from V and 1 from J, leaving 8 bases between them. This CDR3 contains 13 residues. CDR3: CASNTGAKNIQYF. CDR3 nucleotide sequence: TGTGCCAGCAATACAGGGGCCAAAAACATTCAGTACTTC.

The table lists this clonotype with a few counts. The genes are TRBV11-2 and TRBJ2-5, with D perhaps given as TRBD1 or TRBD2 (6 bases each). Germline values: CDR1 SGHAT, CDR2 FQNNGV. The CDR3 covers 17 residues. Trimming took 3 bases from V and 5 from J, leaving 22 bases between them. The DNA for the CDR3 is TGTGCCAGCAGCTTGGGGGCGACGGGAGCAGGCGTGGAGACCCAGTACTTC. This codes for CASSLGATGAGVETQYF.

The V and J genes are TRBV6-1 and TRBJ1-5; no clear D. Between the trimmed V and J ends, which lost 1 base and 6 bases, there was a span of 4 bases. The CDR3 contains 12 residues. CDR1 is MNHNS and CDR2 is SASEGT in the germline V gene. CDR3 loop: CASSEEVQPQHF. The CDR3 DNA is TGTGCCAGCAGTGAAGAGGTTCAGCCCCAGCATTTT.

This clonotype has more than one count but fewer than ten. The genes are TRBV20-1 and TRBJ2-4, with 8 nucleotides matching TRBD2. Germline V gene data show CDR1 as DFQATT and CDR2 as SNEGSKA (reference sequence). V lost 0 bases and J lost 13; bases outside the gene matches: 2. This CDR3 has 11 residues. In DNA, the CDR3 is TGCAGTGCTAGAGATAGGACTAGCCAGTACTTC. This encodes CSARDRTSQYF.

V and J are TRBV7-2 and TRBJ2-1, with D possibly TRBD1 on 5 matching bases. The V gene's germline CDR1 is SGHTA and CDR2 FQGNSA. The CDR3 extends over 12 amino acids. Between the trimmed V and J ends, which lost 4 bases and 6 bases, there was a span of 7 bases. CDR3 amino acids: CASSYQGNEQFF. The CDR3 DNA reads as TGTGCCAGCAGCTACCAGGGCAATGAGCAGTTCTTC.

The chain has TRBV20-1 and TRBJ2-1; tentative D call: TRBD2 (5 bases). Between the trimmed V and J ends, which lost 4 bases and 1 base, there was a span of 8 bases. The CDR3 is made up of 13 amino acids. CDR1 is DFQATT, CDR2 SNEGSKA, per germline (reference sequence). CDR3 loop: CSATAASYNEQFF. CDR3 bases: TGCAGTGCTACAGCGGCATCCTACAATGAGCAGTTCTTC.

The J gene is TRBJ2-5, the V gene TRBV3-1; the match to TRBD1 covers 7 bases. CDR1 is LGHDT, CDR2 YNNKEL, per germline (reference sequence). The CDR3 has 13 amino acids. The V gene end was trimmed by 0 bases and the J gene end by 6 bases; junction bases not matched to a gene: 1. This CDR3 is CASSQETGKTQYF. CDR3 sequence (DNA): TGTGCCAGCAGCCAAGAGACAGGGAAGACCCAGTACTTC.

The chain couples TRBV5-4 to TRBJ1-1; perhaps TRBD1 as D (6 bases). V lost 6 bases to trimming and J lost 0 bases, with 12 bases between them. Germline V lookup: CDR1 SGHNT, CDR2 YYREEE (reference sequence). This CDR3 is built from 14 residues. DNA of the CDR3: TGTGCCAGCACCTTAAGGGGGGTGAACACTGAAGCTTTCTTT. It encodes CASTLRGVNTEAFF.

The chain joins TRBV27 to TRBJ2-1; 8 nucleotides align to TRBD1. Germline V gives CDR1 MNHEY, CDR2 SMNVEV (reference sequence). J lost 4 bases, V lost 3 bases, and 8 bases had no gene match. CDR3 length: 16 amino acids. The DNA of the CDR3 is TGTGCCAGCAGTTTGGGCGCCGGGACAGGTTACAATGAGCAGTTCTTC. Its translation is CASSLGAGTGYNEQFF.

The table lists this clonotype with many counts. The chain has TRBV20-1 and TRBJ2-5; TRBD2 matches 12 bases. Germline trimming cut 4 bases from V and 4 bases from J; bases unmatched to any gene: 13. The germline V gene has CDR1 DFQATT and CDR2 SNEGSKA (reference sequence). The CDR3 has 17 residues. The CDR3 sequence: CSAKLAGGTPMGETQYF. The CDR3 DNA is TGCAGTGCTAAACTAGCGGGAGGTACTCCCATGGGAGAGACCCAGTACTTC.

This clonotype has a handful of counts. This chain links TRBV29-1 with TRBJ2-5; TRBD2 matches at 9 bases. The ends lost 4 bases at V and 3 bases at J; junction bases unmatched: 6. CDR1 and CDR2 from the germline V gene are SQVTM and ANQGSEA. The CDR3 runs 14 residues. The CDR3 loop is CSVGGVAGEETQYF. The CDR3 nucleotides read TGCAGCGTTGGAGGGGTAGCGGGAGAAGAGACCCAGTACTTC.

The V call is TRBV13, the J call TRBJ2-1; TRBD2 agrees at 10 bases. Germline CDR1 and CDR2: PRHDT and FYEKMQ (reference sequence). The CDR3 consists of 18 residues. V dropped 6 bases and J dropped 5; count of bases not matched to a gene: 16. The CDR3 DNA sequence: TGTGCCAGCAGTTATCAAAAGACTAGCGGGCTTGAAAACAATGAGCAGTTCTTC. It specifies CASSYQKTSGLENNEQFF. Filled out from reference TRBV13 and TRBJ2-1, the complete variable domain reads AAGVIQSPRHLIKEKRETATLKCYPIPRHDTVYWYQQGPGQDPQFLISFYEKMQSDKGSIPDRFSAQQFSDYHSELNMSSLELGDSALYFCASSYQKTSGLENNEQFFGPGTRLTVL.

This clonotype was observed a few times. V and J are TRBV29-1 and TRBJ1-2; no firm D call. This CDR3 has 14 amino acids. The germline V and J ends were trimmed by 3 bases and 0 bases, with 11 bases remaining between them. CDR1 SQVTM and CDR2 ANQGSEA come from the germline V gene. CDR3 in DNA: TGCAGCGTTGAGGACGCAACAGCTAACTATGGCTACACCTTC. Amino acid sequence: CSVEDATANYGYTF.

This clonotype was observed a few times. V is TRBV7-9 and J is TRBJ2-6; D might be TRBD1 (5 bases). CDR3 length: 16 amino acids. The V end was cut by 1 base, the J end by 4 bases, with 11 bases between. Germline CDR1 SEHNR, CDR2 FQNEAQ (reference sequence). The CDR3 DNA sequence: TGTGCCAGCAGCTTAGGGCCCCAGGGCGGGGCCAACGTCCTGACTTTC. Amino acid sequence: CASSLGPQGGANVLTF.

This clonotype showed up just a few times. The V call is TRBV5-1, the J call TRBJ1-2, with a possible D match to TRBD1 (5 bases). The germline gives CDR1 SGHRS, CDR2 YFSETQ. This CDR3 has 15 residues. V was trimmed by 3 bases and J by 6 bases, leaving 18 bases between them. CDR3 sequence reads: CASSSDSPQFDGYTF. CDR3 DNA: TGCGCCAGCAGCTCAGACAGCCCTCAGTTCGATGGCTACACCTTC.

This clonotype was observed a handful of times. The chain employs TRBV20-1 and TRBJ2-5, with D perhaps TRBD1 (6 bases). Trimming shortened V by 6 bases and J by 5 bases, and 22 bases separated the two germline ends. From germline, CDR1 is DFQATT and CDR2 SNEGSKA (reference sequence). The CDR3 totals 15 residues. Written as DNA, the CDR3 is TGCAGTGCACCTAAGACAGGACCCGAGTCGGAGACCCAGTACTTC. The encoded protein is CSAPKTGPESETQYF.

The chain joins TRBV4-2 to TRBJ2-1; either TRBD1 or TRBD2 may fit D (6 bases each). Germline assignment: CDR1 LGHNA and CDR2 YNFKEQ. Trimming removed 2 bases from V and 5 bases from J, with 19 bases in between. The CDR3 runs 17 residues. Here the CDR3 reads CASSQLGRGGWDNEQFF. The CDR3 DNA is TGTGCCAGCAGCCAACTCGGGAGAGGGGGGTGGGACAATGAGCAGTTCTTC.

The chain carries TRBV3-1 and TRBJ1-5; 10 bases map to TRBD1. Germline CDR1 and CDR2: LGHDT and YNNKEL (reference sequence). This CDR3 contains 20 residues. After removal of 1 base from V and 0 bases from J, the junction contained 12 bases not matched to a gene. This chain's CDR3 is CASSQAPGTGVGSSNQPQHF. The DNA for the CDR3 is TGTGCCAGCAGCCAAGCTCCAGGGACAGGGGTGGGTTCTAGCAATCAGCCCCAGCATTTT.

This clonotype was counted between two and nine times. In nucleotides, the CDR3 is TGTGCCAGCAGCCAAACCGGGACGAACTACAATGAGCAGTTCTTC. As protein: CASSQTGTNYNEQFF. This chain links TRBV6-5 with TRBJ2-1, with D perhaps assigned TRBD1 or TRBD2 (5 bases each). V lost 6 bases, J lost 3 bases, and 15 bases lay in between. The germline gives CDR1 MNHEY, CDR2 SVGAGI. The CDR3 sequence is 15 residues long.

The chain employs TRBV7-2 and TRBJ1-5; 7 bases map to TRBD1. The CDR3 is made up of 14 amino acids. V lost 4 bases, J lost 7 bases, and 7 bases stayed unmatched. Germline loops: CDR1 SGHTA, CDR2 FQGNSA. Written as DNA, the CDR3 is TGTGCCAGCAGCTCAGACAGGGACGGCCAGCCCCAGCATTTT. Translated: CASSSDRDGQPQHF.

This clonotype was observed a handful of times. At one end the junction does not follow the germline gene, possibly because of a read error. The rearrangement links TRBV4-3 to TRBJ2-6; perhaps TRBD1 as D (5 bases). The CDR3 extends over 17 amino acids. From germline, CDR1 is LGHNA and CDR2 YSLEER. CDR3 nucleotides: TGCGCCGGCAGCCAAGATCAGGGCTTATCTGGGGCCAACGTCCTGACTTTC. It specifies CAGSQDQGLSGANVLTF.